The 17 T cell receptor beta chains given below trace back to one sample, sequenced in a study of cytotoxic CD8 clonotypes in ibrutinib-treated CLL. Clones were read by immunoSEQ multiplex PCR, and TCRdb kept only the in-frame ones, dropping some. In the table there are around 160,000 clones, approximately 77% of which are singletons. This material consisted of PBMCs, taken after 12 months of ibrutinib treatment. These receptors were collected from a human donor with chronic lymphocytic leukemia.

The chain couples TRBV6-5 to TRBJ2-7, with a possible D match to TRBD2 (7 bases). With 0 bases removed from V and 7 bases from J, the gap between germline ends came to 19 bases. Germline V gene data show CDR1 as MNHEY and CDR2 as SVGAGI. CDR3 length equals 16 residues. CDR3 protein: CASSYSSAGAAWEQYF. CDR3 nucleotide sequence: TGTGCCAGCAGTTACTCCTCGGCGGGGGCAGCATGGGAGCAGTACTTC.

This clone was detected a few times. CDR3 bases: TGTGCCAGCAGCTTCCCCGGGACAGGGGTCCACACCTTC. Amino acids: CASSFPGTGVHTF. V usage is TRBV7-8 and J usage is TRBJ1-2; TRBD1 aligns across 10 bases. Germline CDR1 SGHVS, CDR2 FQNEAQ. V lost 3 bases, J lost 12 bases, and 7 bases stayed unmatched. The CDR3 totals 13 residues.

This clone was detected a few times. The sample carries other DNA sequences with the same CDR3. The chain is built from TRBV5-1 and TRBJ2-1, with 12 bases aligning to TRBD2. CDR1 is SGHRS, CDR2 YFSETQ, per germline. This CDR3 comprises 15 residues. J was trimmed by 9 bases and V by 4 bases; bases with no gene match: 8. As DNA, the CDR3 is TGCGCCAGCAGCCCGGGACTAGCGGGTGGGAGTGAGCAGTTCTTC. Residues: CASSPGLAGGSEQFF.

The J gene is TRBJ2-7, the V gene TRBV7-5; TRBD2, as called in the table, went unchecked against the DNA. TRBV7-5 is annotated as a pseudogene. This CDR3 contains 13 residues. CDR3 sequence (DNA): TGTGCCAGCAGCCCCCTCCCTAGCGGCGAGCAGTACTTC. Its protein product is CASSPLPSGEQYF.

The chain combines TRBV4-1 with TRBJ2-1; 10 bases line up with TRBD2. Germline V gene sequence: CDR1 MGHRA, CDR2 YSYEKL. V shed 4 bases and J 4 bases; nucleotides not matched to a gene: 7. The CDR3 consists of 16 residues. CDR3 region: CASSRTSGGGYNEQFF. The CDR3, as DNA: TGCGCCAGCAGCCGAACGAGCGGGGGGGGTTACAATGAGCAGTTCTTC.

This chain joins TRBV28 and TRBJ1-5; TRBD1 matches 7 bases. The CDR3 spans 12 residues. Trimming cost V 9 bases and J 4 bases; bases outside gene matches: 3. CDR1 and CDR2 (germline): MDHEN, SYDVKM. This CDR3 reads CARRDRNQPQHF. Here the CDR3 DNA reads TGTGCCAGAAGGGACAGAAATCAGCCCCAGCATTTT.

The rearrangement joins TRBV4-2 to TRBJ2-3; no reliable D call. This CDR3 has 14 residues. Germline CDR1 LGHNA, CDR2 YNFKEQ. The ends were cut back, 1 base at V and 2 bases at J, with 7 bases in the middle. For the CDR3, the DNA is TGTGCCAGCAGCCAAGCGAGTCCCACAGATACGCAGTATTTT. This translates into CASSQASPTDTQYF.

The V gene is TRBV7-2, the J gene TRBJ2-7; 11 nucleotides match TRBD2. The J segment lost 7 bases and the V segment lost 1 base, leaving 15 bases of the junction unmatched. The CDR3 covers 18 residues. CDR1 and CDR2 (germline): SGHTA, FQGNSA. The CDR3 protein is CASSLGFASGGKTGEQYF. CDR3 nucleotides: TGTGCCAGCAGCTTAGGTTTCGCTAGCGGGGGGAAAACTGGGGAGCAGTACTTC.

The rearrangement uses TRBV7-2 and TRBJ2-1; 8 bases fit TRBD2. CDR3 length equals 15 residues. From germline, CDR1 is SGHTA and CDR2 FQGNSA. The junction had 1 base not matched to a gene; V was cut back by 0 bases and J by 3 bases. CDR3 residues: CASSLASGIYNEQFF. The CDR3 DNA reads TGTGCCAGCAGCTTAGCTAGCGGGATCTACAATGAGCAGTTCTTC.

The CDR3 here is CASSQTGSGVHEQYF. The CDR3 DNA follows: TGTGCCAGTAGCCAGACAGGGAGTGGCGTCCACGAGCAGTACTTC. This rearrangement joins TRBV19 to TRBJ2-7; 7 bases map to TRBD1. With 6 bases clipped from V and 5 bases from J, the junction kept 13 bases outside the gene matches. Germline-derived CDR1 and CDR2 are LNHDA and SQIVND (reference sequence). CDR3 size: 15 residues.

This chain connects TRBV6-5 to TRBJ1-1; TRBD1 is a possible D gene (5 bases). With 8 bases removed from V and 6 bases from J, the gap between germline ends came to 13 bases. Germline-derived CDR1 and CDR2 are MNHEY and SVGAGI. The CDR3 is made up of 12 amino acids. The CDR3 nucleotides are TGTGCCAGCCGCTGGGGACGGTCTGAAGCTTTCTTT. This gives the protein CASRWGRSEAFF.

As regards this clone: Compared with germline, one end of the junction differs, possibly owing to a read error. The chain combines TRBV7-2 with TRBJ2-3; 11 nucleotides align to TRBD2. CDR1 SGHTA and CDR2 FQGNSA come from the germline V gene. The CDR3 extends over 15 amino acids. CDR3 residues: CASSLAGGPTDTQYF. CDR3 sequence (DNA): TGTGCCAGCAGTTTAGCGGGGGGGCCGACAGATACGCAGTATTTT. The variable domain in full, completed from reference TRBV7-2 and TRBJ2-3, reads GAGVSQSPSNKVTEKGKDVELRCDPISGHTALYWYRQSLGQGLEFLIYFQGNSAPDKSGLPSDRFSAERTGGSVSTLTIQRTQQEDSAVYLCASSLAGGPTDTQYFGPGTRLTVL.

In DNA form, the CDR3 reads TGTGCCAGCAGCGTAGGGACTAGCGGGAACAATGAGCAGTTCTTC. Translation: CASSVGTSGNNEQFF. The chain employs TRBV9 and TRBJ2-1, with 12 bases identical to TRBD2. V lost 0 bases to trimming and J lost 5 bases; unmatched junction nucleotides: 0. Per germline, CDR1 SGDLS and CDR2 YYNGEE. This CDR3 has 15 amino acids. Complete variable domain (other parts from reference TRBV9 and TRBJ2-1): DSGVTQTPKHLITATGQRVTLRCSPRSGDLSVYWYQQSLDQGLQFLIQYYNGEERAKGNILERFSAQQFPDLHSELNLSSLELGDSALYFCASSVGTSGNNEQFFGPGTRLTVL.

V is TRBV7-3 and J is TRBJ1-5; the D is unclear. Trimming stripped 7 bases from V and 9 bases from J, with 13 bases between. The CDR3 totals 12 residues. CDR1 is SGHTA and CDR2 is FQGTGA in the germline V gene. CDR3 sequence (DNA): TGTGCCAGCACTCCCAAGGTTGGGCCCCAGCATTTT. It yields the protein CASTPKVGPQHF.

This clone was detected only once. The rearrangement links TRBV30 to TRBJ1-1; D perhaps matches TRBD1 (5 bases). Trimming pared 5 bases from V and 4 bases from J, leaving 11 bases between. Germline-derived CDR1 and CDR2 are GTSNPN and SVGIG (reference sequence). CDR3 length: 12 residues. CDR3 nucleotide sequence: TGTGCCTGGGAAACAGGTTCCACTGAAGCTTTCTTT. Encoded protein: CAWETGSTEAFF.

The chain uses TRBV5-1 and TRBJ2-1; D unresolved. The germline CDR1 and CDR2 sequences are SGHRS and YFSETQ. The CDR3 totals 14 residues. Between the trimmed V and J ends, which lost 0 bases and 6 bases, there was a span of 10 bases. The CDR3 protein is CASSLGGDGNEQFF. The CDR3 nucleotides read TGCGCCAGCAGCTTGGGGGGTGATGGCAATGAGCAGTTCTTC.

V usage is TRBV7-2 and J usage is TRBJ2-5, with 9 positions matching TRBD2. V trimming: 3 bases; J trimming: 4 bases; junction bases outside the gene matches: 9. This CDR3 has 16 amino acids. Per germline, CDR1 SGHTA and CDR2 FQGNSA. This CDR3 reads CASSFSAGGLGETQYF. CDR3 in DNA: TGTGCCAGCAGCTTCTCGGCGGGGGGGCTGGGAGAGACCCAGTACTTC.